Listed below are T cell receptor beta chains from one sample, sequenced in a study of CXCR3-negative and CXCR3-positive naive CD8 T cells. TCRdb re-called the 5' RACE reads and shows each CDR3 protein once, DNA omitted. This sample's clone table lists about 130,000 distinct CDR3 sequences. The sample taken for sequencing was naive CXCR3- CD8+ T cells from blood. The source of these receptors is a human donor in good health. Some clones in this sample may be carry-over from other donors' samples. Both conserved end residues are part of each CDR3.

j_gene | v_gene | CDR3aa
TRBJ2-7 | TRBV28 | CASSFQGNSYEQYF
TRBJ2-5 | TRBV7-8 | CASSLVAPPRETQYF
TRBJ1-1 | TRBV12-3/TRBV12-4 | CASSLGTDETEAFF
TRBJ1-1 | TRBV18 | CASSHTDGNTEAFF
TRBJ1-1 | TRBV25-1 | CASKVGTEAFF
TRBJ1-5 | TRBV6-2/TRBV6-3 | CASSSGAYSNQPQHF
TRBJ1-2 | TRBV7-9 | CASSLGRANGYTF
TRBJ1-1 | TRBV10-3 | CAIRTPRGTEAFF
TRBJ2-1 | TRBV4-3 | CASSQATRRNEQFF
TRBJ1-4 | TRBV28 | CASIPGHRKELFF
TRBJ2-4 | TRBV6-5 | CASSPPAKNIQYF
TRBJ2-1 | TRBV4-2 | CASSQAYNEQFF
TRBJ2-1 | TRBV6-6 | CASSYLSYNEQFF
TRBJ2-1 | TRBV7-9 | CAMSQPYNEQFF
TRBJ2-2 | TRBV6-5 | CASSTNRVRGTGELFF
TRBJ1-6 | TRBV11-2 | CASRTTGTGNSPLHF
TRBJ2-1 | TRBV28 | CASSSRGQTNEQFF
TRBJ2-3 | TRBV28 | CAIGSGGNTDTQYF
TRBJ2-5 | TRBV7-9 | CASSWSGETQYF
TRBJ2-7 | TRBV11-2 | CASSLASRGLSYEQYF
TRBJ2-1 | TRBV29-1 | CSVGASGSNEQFF
TRBJ2-7 | TRBV7-9 | CASSFSPIMTGEVTYEQYF
TRBJ2-3 | TRBV28 | CASSLGRGAPDTQYF
TRBJ2-3 | TRBV7-3 | CASSLTAGPSTDTQYF
TRBJ2-1 | TRBV29-1 | CSVLGLADGPGQFF
TRBJ1-2 | TRBV28 | CASSLGTSPGGYTF
TRBJ2-7 | TRBV4-3 | CASSHGTGGFEQYF
TRBJ2-3 | TRBV15 | CATSISDTQYF
TRBJ2-1 | TRBV7-3 | CASSLYGGRADEQFF
TRBJ1-1 | TRBV27 | CASSFGTITEAFF
TRBJ2-5 | TRBV12-3/TRBV12-4 | CASSFSGTSGGEQETQYF
TRBJ1-1 | TRBV6-2/TRBV6-3 | CASSYSFLGTEAFF
TRBJ2-5 | TRBV15 | CATSTTWVGETQYF
TRBJ2-3 | TRBV28 | CASSLRGPHDTDTQYF
TRBJ2-3 | TRBV4-2 | CASSPRDRSTDTQYF
TRBJ2-1 | TRBV4-3 | CASSHGGGSYNEQFF
TRBJ2-7 | TRBV3-1 | CASSQDGGSSYEQYF
TRBJ2-7 | TRBV7-9 | CASSGGRAGEQYF
TRBJ2-3 | TRBV6-5 | CASSYSGASTDTQYF
TRBJ1-3 | TRBV2 | CASSEPGQSASGNTIYF
TRBJ1-2 | TRBV2 | CASRDNSWDGYTF
TRBJ1-4 | TRBV29-1 | CSVVGSTEKLFF
TRBJ1-1 | TRBV5-1 | CASSLDPGQGMNTEAFF
TRBJ1-1 | TRBV7-9 | CASIKPQGMNTEAFF
TRBJ2-6 | TRBV12-3/TRBV12-4 | CASSLGGGSGANVLTF
TRBJ2-2 | TRBV29-1 | CSVLTEGGELFF